The 8 T cell receptor beta chains in this list originate from one sample, sequenced in a study of control samples from healthy donors and cancer patients. Sequencing used immunoSEQ multiplex PCR; TCRdb keeps in-frame clones, though not all of them. The sample carries about 86,000 clones, roughly 89% recorded once. Sequencing used PBMCs. The receptors were sampled from a woman between 50 and 59 years old with colorectal cancer.

This chain uses TRBV5-6 with TRBJ2-5; tentative D call: TRBD1 (7 bases). The germline V gene encodes CDR1 SGHDT and CDR2 YYEEEE. The V gene lost 1 base and the J gene lost 5 bases, with 12 bases spanning the gap. The CDR3 contains 14 residues. The CDR3 protein is CASSLTPGGETQYF. The CDR3 DNA is TGTGCCAGCAGCTTGACCCCAGGGGGGGAGACCCAGTACTTC.

Only one count was recorded for this clone. The chain couples TRBV7-2 to TRBJ2-5; 7 bases are a match to TRBD1. V lost 0 bases to trimming and J lost 4 bases; unmatched junction nucleotides: 8. The germline V gene has CDR1 SGHTA and CDR2 FQGNSA. This CDR3 is built from 16 residues. The CDR3 loop is CASSLAQRGRAETQYF. The CDR3 nucleotides read TGTGCCAGCAGCTTAGCGCAGAGGGGGCGGGCAGAGACCCAGTACTTC.

This chain uses TRBV10-1 with TRBJ2-2, with D uncertain. V dropped 6 bases and J dropped 3 bases, with 14 bases sitting between them. The germline CDR1 and CDR2 sequences are WNHNN and SYGVQD (reference sequence). The CDR3 is 15 amino acids. In DNA form, the CDR3 reads TGCGCCAGCAGCGACCGGCAGGCCTACACCGGGGAGCTGTTTTTT. Amino acid sequence: CASSDRQAYTGELFF.

J is TRBJ1-1 and V is TRBV30, with TRBD1 as a possible D gene (5 bases). Per germline, CDR1 GTSNPN and CDR2 SVGIG (reference sequence). Trimming took 7 bases from V and 0 from J, leaving 15 bases between them. This CDR3 is built from 14 residues. The CDR3: CASQVGLMNTEAFF. The CDR3 coding sequence is TGTGCCTCCCAAGTGGGGCTCATGAACACTGAAGCTTTCTTT.

The rearrangement joins TRBV2 to TRBJ1-1; the match to TRBD1 covers 9 bases. The germline V gene encodes CDR1 SNHLY and CDR2 FYNNEI. This CDR3 has 13 amino acids. After removal of 8 bases from V and 4 bases from J, the junction contained 5 bases not matched to a gene. CDR3: CASQGDRATEAFF. CDR3 sequence (DNA): TGTGCCAGCCAAGGGGACAGGGCCACTGAAGCTTTCTTT.

The rearrangement links TRBV28 to TRBJ1-2, with 7 bases fitting TRBD1. Germline V gene sequence: CDR1 MDHEN, CDR2 SYDVKM. Losses at the gene ends were 4 bases for V and 2 bases for J; bases not matched to a gene: 10. The CDR3 has 16 residues. The CDR3 DNA reads as TGTGCCAGCAGTTCCCCGCAGGGGGAGAAAAACTATGGCTACACCTTC. This translates into CASSSPQGEKNYGYTF.

The genes are TRBV19 and TRBJ2-3; D is perhaps TRBD1 (6 bases). CDR3 size: 14 residues. V gave up 10 bases and J gave up 3 bases, with 17 bases separating them. Germline values: CDR1 LNHDA, CDR2 SQIVND (reference sequence). The DNA of the CDR3 is TGTGCCACGAAGAGTTGGGGGCTGACAGATACGCAGTATTTT. It encodes CATKSWGLTDTQYF.

The genes are TRBV7-2 and TRBJ1-2, with 9 bases that match TRBD1. J lost 6 bases, V lost 4 bases, and 12 bases had no gene match. There are 16 residues in the CDR3. Germline V gene data show CDR1 as SGHTA and CDR2 as FQGNSA. For the CDR3, the DNA is TGTGCCAGCAGCTCCGGACAGGGGCTGGGATATGATGGCTACACCTTC. Protein product: CASSSGQGLGYDGYTF.